The sequence of this TCR beta chain was determined in a study of blood T cell repertoires in COVID-19. The repertoire was sequenced with immunoSEQ multiplex PCR; TCRdb's copy has only in-frame clones and lacks some. Altogether 100,000 to 150,000 clones are present, more than 70% being singletons, with the ten largest covering approximately 3.6%. Germline V lookup: CDR1 SGHRS, CDR2 YFSETQ. The CDR3 is made up of 13 amino acids. Trimming took 7 bases from V and 3 from J, leaving 11 bases between them. The chain uses TRBV5-1 and TRBJ2-1, with D unclear. The source of this sequence is a woman aged 60-75 years with acute or convalescent COVID-19. Input material: peripheral blood. Here the CDR3 reads CASCDPGYNEQFF. CDR3 bases: TGCGCCAGCTGCGATCCCGGCTACAATGAGCAGTTCTTC.